One and the same sample provided the 27 T cell receptor beta chains below, sequenced in a study of blood T cells in healthy people across ages. Primed by a sample-barcoded 5' primer and a J-beta primer mix, a second PCR proceeded for 7 to 11 cycles. TCRdb called the 5' RACE reads again in MiXCR, with one record for every CDR3 protein. The profile shows under 800,000 distinct CDR3 sequences, 20% to 25% of them singletons. Sample: blood. Receptors were obtained from a man between 65 and 85 years old in good health.

The sample holds many counts of this clonotype. V is TRBV20-1 and J is TRBJ2-5; 10 bases map to TRBD1. V gave up 6 bases and J gave up 5 bases; unmatched junction bases: 3. The CDR3 runs 12 residues. Germline assignment: CDR1 DFQATT and CDR2 SNEGSKA (reference sequence). The CDR3 bases are TGCAGTGCCACGACAGGGGGCGAGACCCAGTACTTC. Its protein is CSATTGGETQYF.

This clonotype was counted only a few times. The chain combines TRBV20-1 with TRBJ2-5; D possibly matches TRBD1 or TRBD2 (5 bases each). The last part of the DNA fits TRBJ2-1 better; the J call may be wrong. The CDR3 consists of 15 residues. CDR1 and CDR2 (germline): DFQATT, SNEGSKA (reference sequence). CDR3 in amino acids: CSARGRGRTYNEQFF. In DNA form, the CDR3 reads TGCAGTGCTAGAGGCCGGGGCAGAACCTACAATGAGCAGTTCTTC.

There are a few counts of this clonotype. The genes are TRBV15 and TRBJ2-1; 7 bases are shared with TRBD2. The germline gives CDR1 LNHNV, CDR2 YYDKDF (reference sequence). Losses at the gene ends were 2 bases for V and 5 bases for J; bases not matched to a gene: 9. The CDR3 is made up of 16 amino acids. The CDR3 protein is CATSRPAGDGNNEQFF. CDR3 DNA: TGTGCCACCAGCAGACCTGCGGGAGACGGCAACAATGAGCAGTTCTTC.

The CDR3 sequence: CATSDPTGPGSGANVLTF. CDR3 DNA sequence: TGTGCCACCAGTGATCCTACCGGCCCAGGCTCTGGGGCCAACGTCCTGACTTTC. The chain is built from TRBV24-1 and TRBJ2-6, with no clear D. Germline V lookup: CDR1 KGHDR, CDR2 SFDVKD. CDR3 size: 18 residues. Between the trimmed V and J ends, which lost 3 bases and 0 bases, there was a span of 14 bases.

This clonotype was seen many times. The chain recombines TRBV7-8 with TRBJ1-2; D remains unclear. The CDR3 runs to 12 residues. V lost 1 base, J lost 8 bases, and 8 bases lay in between. Germline loops: CDR1 SGHVS, CDR2 FQNEAQ. CDR3 bases: TGTGCCAGCAGCTTAGAAGGGCTCGGCTACACCTTC. This sequence encodes CASSLEGLGYTF.

The gene calls are TRBV4-3 and TRBJ1-2; D is ambiguous. V shed 7 bases and J shed 0 bases, with 15 bases lying between them. The CDR3 runs to 15 residues. Germline CDR1 reads LGHNA; CDR2 reads YSLEER. CDR3 sequence (DNA): TGCGCCAGCACCTCGGACCTACTCGCTAACTATGGCTACACCTTC. Translation: CASTSDLLANYGYTF.

A word on this clonotype: The junction shows a germline mismatch at one end, possibly a read error. The genes are TRBV29-1 and TRBJ2-3, with 11 bases lining up with TRBD2. Germline lookup yields CDR1 SQVTM and CDR2 ANQGSEA. This CDR3 comprises 15 residues. The CDR3 DNA reads TGCAGCGTTGACCCCGGGACTAGCGGCACAGGTACGCAGTATTTT. It translates to CSVDPGTSGTGTQYF.

The chain employs TRBV20-1 and TRBJ2-4; D gene unclear. There are 12 residues in the CDR3. V was cut by 6 bases and J by 2 bases, with 8 bases left in between. The V gene's germline CDR1 is DFQATT and CDR2 SNEGSKA (reference sequence). The CDR3 here is CSAKPTKNIQYF. CDR3 sequence (DNA): TGCAGTGCGAAACCCACCAAAAACATTCAGTACTTC.

This clonotype occurred a few times. The V gene is TRBV3-1, the J gene TRBJ2-5; D is undetermined. The better agreement between TRBJ2-7 and the DNA end casts doubt on the J call. The CDR3 extends over 13 amino acids. Germline assignment: CDR1 LGHDT and CDR2 YNNKEL (reference sequence). The CDR3 sequence is CASSRRGPYEQYF. The CDR3, as DNA: TGTGCCAGCAGCCGTCGAGGTCCCTACGAGCAGTACTTC.

V is TRBV2 and J is TRBJ2-1; 7 bases are a match to TRBD2. CDR1 and CDR2 from the germline V gene are SNHLY and FYNNEI. This CDR3 region has 13 residues. Unmatched junction bases numbered 5, after V lost 4 bases and J lost 8 bases. In nucleotides, the CDR3 is TGTGCCAGCAGTGGGGGGGGTTGGGATGAGCAGTTCTTC. It is translated as CASSGGGWDEQFF.

This clonotype was seen a handful of times. CDR3 sequence (DNA): TGCGCCAGCAGCTTGGCTGCAAAGGGATCCGGGGAGCTGTTTTTT. It yields the protein CASSLAAKGSGELFF. The chain has TRBV5-1 and TRBJ2-2; D is unresolved. Per germline, CDR1 SGHRS and CDR2 YFSETQ. The CDR3 loop spans 15 amino acids. V was cut by 0 bases and J by 6 bases, with 12 bases left in between.

The DNA of the CDR3 is TGTGCCAGCAGTTACGTCGGGACTAGCGCGGGAGTGGGGTCCTACGAGCAGTACTTC. Translated, it gives CASSYVGTSAGVGSYEQYF. The V call is TRBV6-5, the J call TRBJ2-7, with 10 bases fitting TRBD2. This CDR3 comprises 19 residues. Germline V gene sequence: CDR1 MNHEY, CDR2 SVGAGI. The V and J ends lost 2 bases and 1 base, in that order; junction bases with no gene match: 14.

This clonotype was counted many times. CDR3 nucleotide sequence: TGTGCCACCAGCAGCGACTTCCCCGAGCGGAACTACTACGAGCAGTACTTC. It specifies CATSSDFPERNYYEQYF. The chain links TRBV15 to TRBJ2-7, with a tentative D call TRBD2 (5 bases). The CDR3 is made up of 17 amino acids. V gave up 3 bases and J gave up 3 bases, with 21 bases separating them. The germline V gene encodes CDR1 LNHNV and CDR2 YYDKDF (reference sequence).

This clonotype was counted only a few times. This sequence joins TRBV6-5 and TRBJ2-2; TRBD1 aligns across 8 bases. The CDR3 spans 15 residues. Per the germline V gene, CDR1 is MNHEY and CDR2 is SVGAGI. With V trimmed by 5 bases and J by 2 bases, 4 bases remained unmatched. The CDR3 protein is CASSLQGVNTGELFF. For the CDR3, the DNA is TGTGCCAGCAGTCTACAGGGGGTAAACACCGGGGAGCTGTTTTTT.

There are a few counts of this clonotype. The chain employs TRBV29-1 and TRBJ2-1; the D is unclear. CDR1 is SQVTM, CDR2 ANQGSEA, per germline. Trimming left V 3 bases short and J 3 bases short, with 12 bases between. The CDR3 length is 14 residues. The CDR3 DNA sequence: TGCAGCGTTGACGGCCATGACGGCTACAATGAGCAGTTCTTC. Its translation is CSVDGHDGYNEQFF.

This clonotype has a handful of counts. V gene TRBV5-1 combines with J gene TRBJ2-7; 11 nucleotides align to TRBD1. CDR1 and CDR2 (germline): SGHRS, YFSETQ. The CDR3 has 15 amino acids. The V gene end was trimmed by 0 bases and the J gene end by 6 bases; junction bases not matched to a gene: 5. This CDR3 is CASSLDGQGAREQYF. The CDR3 DNA reads TGCGCCAGCAGCTTGGATGGACAGGGGGCGCGCGAGCAGTACTTC.

This clonotype was seen a few times. The chain links TRBV10-2 to TRBJ2-1; 14 bases fit TRBD2. J lost 8 bases, V lost 6 bases, and 6 bases had no gene match. The CDR3 runs to 15 residues. Germline CDR1 reads WSHSY; CDR2 reads SAAADI. This CDR3 reads CASRSGTSGSDEQFF. The CDR3, as DNA: TGCGCCAGCAGGTCCGGGACTAGCGGGAGTGATGAGCAGTTCTTC.

This rearrangement joins TRBV6-6 to TRBJ2-3; D gene uncertain. V lost 8 bases and J lost 0, with 15 bases in between. This CDR3 has 15 residues. Germline V gene lookup returns CDR1 MNHNY and CDR2 SVGAGI (reference sequence). CDR3 amino acids: CASEPTRISTDTQYF. The CDR3 coding sequence is TGTGCCAGCGAACCGACTCGGATAAGCACAGATACGCAGTATTTT.

The chain links TRBV20-1 to TRBJ2-1, with 9 bases matching TRBD1. TRBJ2-7 explains the end of the DNA better; the J call may be wrong. Per germline, CDR1 DFQATT and CDR2 SNEGSKA (reference sequence). The CDR3 runs 14 residues. The CDR3 nucleotides are TGCAGTGCTTCGAAACAGGGGGCGGGATACGAGCAGTACTTC. Translated, it gives CSASKQGAGYEQYF.

The chain uses TRBV24-1 and TRBJ2-5, with D tentatively TRBD1 (6 bases). This CDR3 spans 15 amino acids. The V gene lost 4 bases and the J gene lost 1 base, with 12 bases spanning the gap. Germline loops: CDR1 KGHDR, CDR2 SFDVKD. In nucleotides, the CDR3 is TGTGCCACCAGTGACTCACAGGGATTCCAAGAGACCCAGTACTTC. It specifies CATSDSQGFQETQYF.

J is TRBJ1-2 and V is TRBV20-1; 7 nucleotides agree with TRBD1. V dropped 6 bases and J dropped 6; count of bases not matched to a gene: 10. The V gene's germline CDR1 is DFQATT and CDR2 SNEGSKA (reference sequence). The CDR3 covers 13 residues. The DNA for the CDR3 is TGCAGTGCCCTAATAACAGGGGCGGATGGCTACACCTTC. Translating gives CSALITGADGYTF.

This clonotype appeared a few times. This rearrangement joins TRBV6-5 to TRBJ1-1, with D hard to call. Germline CDR1 MNHEY, CDR2 SVGAGI. V was shortened by 2 bases and J by 1 base, with 8 bases between the two germline ends. The length of the CDR3 is 14 residues. Here the CDR3 reads CASSYESSNTEAFF. CDR3 DNA: TGTGCCAGCAGTTACGAGAGCTCGAACACTGAAGCTTTCTTT.

This clonotype has more than one count but fewer than ten. This chain links TRBV20-1 with TRBJ2-2, with 7 positions matching TRBD2. This CDR3 has 14 amino acids. Trimming took 5 bases from V and 1 from J; bases not matched to a gene: 4. Looked up from germline, CDR1 is DFQATT and CDR2 is SNEGSKA (reference sequence). The chain's CDR3 is CSAETSKNTGELFF. Written as DNA, the CDR3 is TGCAGTGCTGAGACTAGCAAGAACACCGGGGAGCTGTTTTTT.

The table lists this clonotype with a few counts. This chain connects TRBV20-1 to TRBJ2-3; the match to TRBD2 covers 7 bases. The germline CDR1 and CDR2 sequences are DFQATT and SNEGSKA (reference sequence). Trimming took 1 base from V and 2 from J; bases not matched to a gene: 9. The CDR3 loop spans 16 amino acids. CDR3 sequence reads: CSARARDYRTTDTQYF. The CDR3 bases are TGCAGTGCTAGAGCTAGGGACTACCGGACCACAGATACGCAGTATTTT.

This clonotype was seen many times. V gene TRBV5-1 combines with J gene TRBJ2-5; unclear D gene. Germline CDR1 and CDR2: SGHRS and YFSETQ. This CDR3 contains 14 residues. V gave up 4 bases and J gave up 3 bases, with 13 bases separating them. The DNA for the CDR3 is TGCGCCAGCAGCACGGACCCGGGTAAAGAGACCCAGTACTTC. This encodes CASSTDPGKETQYF.

This clonotype has a handful of counts. V and J are TRBV20-1 and TRBJ2-3, with D possibly being TRBD1 or TRBD2 (5 bases each). The CDR3 spans 14 residues. CDR1 is DFQATT, CDR2 SNEGSKA, per germline (reference sequence). V dropped 5 bases and J dropped 2 bases, with 14 bases sitting between them. CDR3 sequence reads: CSALEPGPTDTQYF. CDR3 sequence (DNA): TGCAGTGCTTTAGAACCGGGACCCACAGATACGCAGTATTTT.

This clonotype was recorded many times. The J gene is TRBJ2-7, the V gene TRBV11-2, with 7 bases matching TRBD2. Trimming removed 5 bases from V and 6 bases from J; junction bases left unmatched: 10. This CDR3 region has 14 residues. The germline CDR1 and CDR2 sequences are SGHAT and FQNNGV. The CDR3: CASSLRGGIAEQYF. CDR3 DNA sequence: TGTGCCAGCAGCCTAAGGGGAGGGATAGCCGAGCAGTACTTC.